The 2 T cell receptor beta chains given below trace back to one sample, sequenced in a study of high-grade serous ovarian cancer treatment subgroups (TCRdb year 2021). Collection of tumor samples took place before definitive surgery or chemotherapy. Library creation used the immunoSEQ multiplex PCR assay. TCRdb took over this immuneACCESS table, retaining in-frame rearrangements with V and J assigned. Such tables are incomplete; in checked studies, under half of the missing clones stem from an unresolved V gene, and the remainder is unexplained. This sample has 9,500 to 15,000 clones in its table, and 88% of those were observed once. In total, the top ten clones hold 2.9% of the sample. Sequencing was done on a sample of tumor tissue. Every receptor here comes from a human donor with high-grade serous ovarian cancer.

The chain has TRBV10-1 and TRBJ1-3; D might be TRBD1 (5 bases). V lost 4 bases, J lost 0 bases, and 13 bases lay in between. The germline gives CDR1 WNHNN, CDR2 SYGVQD (reference sequence). This CDR3 has 16 residues. CDR3 loop: CASSGPGLASGNTIYF. CDR3 DNA: TGCGCCAGCAGTGGACCGGGACTGGCCTCTGGAAACACCATATATTTT.

This clone was recorded once. V and J are TRBV6-5 and TRBJ1-6, with 7 bases that match TRBD1. Germline V CDR1 and CDR2: MNHEY, SVGAGI. The CDR3 covers 14 residues. Trimming took 6 bases from V and 5 from J; bases not matched to a gene: 4. The CDR3 protein is CASRMDRHNSPLHF. CDR3 nucleotides: TGTGCCAGCAGGATGGACAGGCATAATTCACCCCTCCACTTT.